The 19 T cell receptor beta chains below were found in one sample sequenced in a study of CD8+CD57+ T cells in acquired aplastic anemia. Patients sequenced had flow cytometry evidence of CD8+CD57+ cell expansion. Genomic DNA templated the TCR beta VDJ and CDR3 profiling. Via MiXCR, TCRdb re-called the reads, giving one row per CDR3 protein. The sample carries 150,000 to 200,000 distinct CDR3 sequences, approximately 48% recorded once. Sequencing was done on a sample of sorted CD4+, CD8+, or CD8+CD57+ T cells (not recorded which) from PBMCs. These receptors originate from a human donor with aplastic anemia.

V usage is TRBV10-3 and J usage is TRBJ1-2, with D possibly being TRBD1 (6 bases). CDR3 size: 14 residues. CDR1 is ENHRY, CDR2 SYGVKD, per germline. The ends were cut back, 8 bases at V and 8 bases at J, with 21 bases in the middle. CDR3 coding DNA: TGTGCCATCGGCGAGTTAACAGGGTCGTACGGCTACACCTTC. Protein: CAIGELTGSYGYTF.

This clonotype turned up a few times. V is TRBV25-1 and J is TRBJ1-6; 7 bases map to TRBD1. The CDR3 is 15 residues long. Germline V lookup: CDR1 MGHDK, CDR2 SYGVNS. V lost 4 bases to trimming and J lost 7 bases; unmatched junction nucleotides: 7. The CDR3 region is CASSVPGTANSPLHF. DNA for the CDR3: TGTGCCAGCAGTGTCCCCGGGACAGCAAATTCACCCCTCCACTTT.

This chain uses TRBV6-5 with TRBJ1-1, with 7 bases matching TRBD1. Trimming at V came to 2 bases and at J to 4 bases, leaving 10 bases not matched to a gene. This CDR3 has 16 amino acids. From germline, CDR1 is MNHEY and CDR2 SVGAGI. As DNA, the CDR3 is TGTGCCAGCAGTTACCTCGGGACAGAGGATTTCACTGAAGCTTTCTTT. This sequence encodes CASSYLGTEDFTEAFF.

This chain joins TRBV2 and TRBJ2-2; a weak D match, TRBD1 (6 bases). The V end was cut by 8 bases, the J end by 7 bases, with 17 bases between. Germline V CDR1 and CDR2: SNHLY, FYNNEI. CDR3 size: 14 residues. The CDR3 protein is CASSDRTGRGELFF. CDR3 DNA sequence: TGTGCCAGCTCAGACAGGACCGGCCGCGGGGAGCTGTTTTTT.

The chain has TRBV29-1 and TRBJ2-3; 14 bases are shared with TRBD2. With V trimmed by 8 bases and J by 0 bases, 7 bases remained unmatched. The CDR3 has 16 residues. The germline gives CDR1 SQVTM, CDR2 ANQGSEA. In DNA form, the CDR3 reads TGCAGCATCGGTTGGACTAGCGGGGGGAGCACAGATACGCAGTATTTT. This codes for CSIGWTSGGSTDTQYF.

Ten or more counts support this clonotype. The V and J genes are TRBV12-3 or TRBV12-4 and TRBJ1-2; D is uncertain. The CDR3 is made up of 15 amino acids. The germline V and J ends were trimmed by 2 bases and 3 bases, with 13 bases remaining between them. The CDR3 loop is CASSLKRAAYYGYTF. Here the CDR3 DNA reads TGTGCCAGCAGTTTAAAGAGAGCAGCGTACTATGGCTACACCTTC.

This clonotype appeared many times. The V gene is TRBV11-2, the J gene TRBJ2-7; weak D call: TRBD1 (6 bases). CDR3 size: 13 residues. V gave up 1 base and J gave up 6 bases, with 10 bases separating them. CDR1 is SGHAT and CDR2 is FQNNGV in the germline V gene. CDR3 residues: CASSLVEGGEQYF. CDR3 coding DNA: TGTGCCAGCAGCTTAGTGGAAGGGGGCGAGCAGTACTTC.

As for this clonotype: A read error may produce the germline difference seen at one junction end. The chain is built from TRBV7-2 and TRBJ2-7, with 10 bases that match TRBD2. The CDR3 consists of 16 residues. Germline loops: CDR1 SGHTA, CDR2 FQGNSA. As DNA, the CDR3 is TGTGCCAGCAGCTTAGCCCCAGCGGGGGGGCCTCGGGAGCAGTACTTT. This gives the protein CASSLAPAGGPREQYF.

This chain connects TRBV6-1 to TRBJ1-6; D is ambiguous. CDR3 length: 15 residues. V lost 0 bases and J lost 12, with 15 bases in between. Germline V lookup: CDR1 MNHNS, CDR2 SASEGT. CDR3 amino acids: CASSEASAGLRPLHF. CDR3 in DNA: TGTGCCAGCAGTGAAGCGTCGGCAGGCCTGAGACCCCTCCACTTT.

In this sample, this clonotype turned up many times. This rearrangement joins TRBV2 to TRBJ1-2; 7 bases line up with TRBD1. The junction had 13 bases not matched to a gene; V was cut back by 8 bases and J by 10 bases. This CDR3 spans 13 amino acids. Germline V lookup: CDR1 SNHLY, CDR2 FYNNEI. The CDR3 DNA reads TGTGCCAGCGCCAGGCAGGGGGGCGGTGTCTACACCTTC. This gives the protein CASARQGGGVYTF.

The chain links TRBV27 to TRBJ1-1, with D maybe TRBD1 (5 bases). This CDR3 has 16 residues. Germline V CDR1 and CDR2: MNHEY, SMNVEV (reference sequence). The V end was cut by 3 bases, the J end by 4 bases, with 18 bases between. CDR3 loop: CASSFGQGAWGTEAFF. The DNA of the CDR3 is TGTGCCAGCAGTTTCGGGCAGGGAGCCTGGGGCACTGAAGCTTTCTTT.

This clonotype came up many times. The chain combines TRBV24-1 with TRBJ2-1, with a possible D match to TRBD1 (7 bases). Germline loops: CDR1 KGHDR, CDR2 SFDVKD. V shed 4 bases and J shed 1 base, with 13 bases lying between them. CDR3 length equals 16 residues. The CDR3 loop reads CATSDPQGTSYNEQFF. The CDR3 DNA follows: TGTGCCACCAGTGACCCACAGGGGACTTCCTACAATGAGCAGTTCTTC.

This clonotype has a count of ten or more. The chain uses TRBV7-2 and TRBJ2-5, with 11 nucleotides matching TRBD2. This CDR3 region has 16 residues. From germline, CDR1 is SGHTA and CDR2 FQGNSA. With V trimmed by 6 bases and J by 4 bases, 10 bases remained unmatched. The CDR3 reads CASSSRTSGSGETQYF. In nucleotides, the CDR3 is TGTGCCAGCAGTTCCCGAACTAGCGGGAGTGGAGAGACCCAGTACTTC.

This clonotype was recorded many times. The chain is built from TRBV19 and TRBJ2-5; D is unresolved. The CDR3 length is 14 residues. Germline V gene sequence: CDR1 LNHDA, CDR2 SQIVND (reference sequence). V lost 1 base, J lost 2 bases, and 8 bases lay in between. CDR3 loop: CASSIGPEQETQYF. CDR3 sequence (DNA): TGTGCCAGTAGTATAGGACCGGAACAAGAGACCCAGTACTTC.

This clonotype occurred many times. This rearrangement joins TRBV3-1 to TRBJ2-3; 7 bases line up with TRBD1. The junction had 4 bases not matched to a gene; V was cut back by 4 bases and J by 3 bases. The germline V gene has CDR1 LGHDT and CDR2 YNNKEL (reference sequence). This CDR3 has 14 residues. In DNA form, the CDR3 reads TGTGCCAGCAGCCGGGACAGTAAAACAGATACGCAGTATTTT. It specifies CASSRDSKTDTQYF.

In nucleotides, the CDR3 is TGTGCCAGCAGTTACTGGACACCTGGGGCTGAAGCTTTCTTT. It yields the protein CASSYWTPGAEAFF. The rearrangement links TRBV6-6 to TRBJ1-1, with D possibly being TRBD1 (5 bases). Trimming left V 1 base short and J 6 bases short, with 12 bases between. The CDR3 loop spans 14 amino acids. The germline CDR1 and CDR2 sequences are MNHNY and SVGAGI (reference sequence).

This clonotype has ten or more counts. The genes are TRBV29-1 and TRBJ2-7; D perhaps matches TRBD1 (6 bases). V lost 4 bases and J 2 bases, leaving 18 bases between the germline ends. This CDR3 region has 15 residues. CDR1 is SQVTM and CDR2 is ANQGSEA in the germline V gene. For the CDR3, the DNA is TGCAGCGTTGCACTCAGGGGTCTTCCTCCCTACGAGCAGTACTTC. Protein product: CSVALRGLPPYEQYF.

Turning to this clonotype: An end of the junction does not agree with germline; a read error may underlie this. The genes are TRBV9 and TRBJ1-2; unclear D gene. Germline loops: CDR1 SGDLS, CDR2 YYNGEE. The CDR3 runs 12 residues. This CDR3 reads CASSVEWAKTPF. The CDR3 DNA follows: TGTGCCAGCAGTGTCGAGTGGGCAAAGACCCCCTTC.

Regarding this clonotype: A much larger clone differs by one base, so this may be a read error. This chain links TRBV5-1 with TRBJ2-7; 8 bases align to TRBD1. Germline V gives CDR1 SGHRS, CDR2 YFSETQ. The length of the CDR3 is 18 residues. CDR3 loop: CASGLLGTGSSVSYEQYF. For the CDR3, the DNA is TGCGCCAGCGGCTTGTTAGGGACAGGCAGCTCCGTCTCCTACGAGCAGTACTTC.